One and the same sample provided the 17 T cell receptor beta chains below, sequenced in a study of beta chain features in type 1 diabetes. The authors reverse transcribed all of the isolated RNA, so sequencing captured expressed TCRB transcripts. This table comes from immunoSEQ multiplex PCR, and its TCRdb copy is limited to in-frame clones, with some not included. The sample carries roughly 250,000 clones, roughly 9.6% recorded once. Sequencing input: naive CD4+ T cells from blood. These receptors came from a young woman in good health.

This clone was recorded a few times. V usage is TRBV5-1 and J usage is TRBJ1-1; D is possibly TRBD1 (6 bases). The CDR3 has 13 residues. Germline CDR1 is SGHRS and CDR2 is YFSETQ. Trimming removed 4 bases from V and 3 bases from J, with 10 bases in between. The CDR3 DNA reads as TGCGCCAGCAGCAAGGACAGAGACACTGAAGCTTTCTTT. It translates to CASSKDRDTEAFF.

The chain has TRBV5-1 and TRBJ1-5, with TRBD1 identical over 7 bases. From germline, CDR1 is SGHRS and CDR2 YFSETQ. This CDR3 is 15 amino acids long. Trimming took 2 bases from V and 2 from J; bases not matched to a gene: 4. CDR3 coding DNA: TGCGCCAGCAGCTTCTCTACAGGGGGCAATCAGCCCCAGCATTTT. Amino acid sequence: CASSFSTGGNQPQHF. Combining the CDR3 with reference TRBV5-1 and TRBJ1-5 gives the whole variable domain KAGVTQTPRYLIKTRGQQVTLSCSPISGHRSVSWYQQTPGQGLQFLFEYFSETQRNKGNFPGRFSGRQFSNSRSEMNVSTLELGDSALYLCASSFSTGGNQPQHFGDGTRLSIL.

V is TRBV5-1 and J is TRBJ2-5; D remains unclear. The CDR3 extends over 14 amino acids. Germline lookup yields CDR1 SGHRS and CDR2 YFSETQ. Trimming pared 4 bases from V and 0 bases from J, leaving 10 bases between. CDR3 sequence: CASSIAQYQETQYF. The CDR3 DNA reads as TGCGCCAGCAGCATCGCACAGTACCAAGAGACCCAGTACTTC. Using reference TRBV5-1 and TRBJ2-5 for the parts outside the CDR3, the full variable domain is KAGVTQTPRYLIKTRGQQVTLSCSPISGHRSVSWYQQTPGQGLQFLFEYFSETQRNKGNFPGRFSGRQFSNSRSEMNVSTLELGDSALYLCASSIAQYQETQYFGPGTRLLVL.

V gene TRBV30 combines with J gene TRBJ2-7; 7 bases line up with TRBD1. Per the germline V gene, CDR1 is GTSNPN and CDR2 is SVGIG (reference sequence). The J segment lost 12 bases and the V segment lost 0 bases, leaving 5 bases of the junction unmatched. CDR3 length: 11 residues. Here the CDR3 reads CAWSVGGQWYF. The CDR3 DNA is TGTGCCTGGAGTGTAGGGGGCCAGTGGTACTTC.

CDR3 coding DNA: TGTGCCAGCAGTAAGATTGGGACTCCTCGGGAGCAGTACTTC. Translation: CASSKIGTPREQYF. The J gene is TRBJ2-7, the V gene TRBV27; D possibly corresponds to TRBD2 (6 bases). The CDR3 is made up of 14 amino acids. Germline loops: CDR1 MNHEY, CDR2 SMNVEV (reference sequence). V gave up 5 bases and J gave up 7 bases, with 18 bases separating them.

This clone came up a few times. The V and J genes are TRBV15 and TRBJ2-1; D is unresolved. This CDR3 has 15 residues. The germline gives CDR1 LNHNV, CDR2 YYDKDF (reference sequence). The ends were cut back, 5 bases at V and 0 bases at J, with 11 bases in the middle. This chain's CDR3 is CATSVRPSSYNEQFF. CDR3 nucleotide sequence: TGTGCCACCAGCGTTCGGCCTAGCTCCTACAATGAGCAGTTCTTC.

V gene TRBV5-1 combines with J gene TRBJ2-7, with TRBD1 matching 9 bases. The J segment lost 6 bases and the V segment lost 4 bases, leaving 14 bases of the junction unmatched. The CDR3 extends over 16 amino acids. Germline CDR1 SGHRS, CDR2 YFSETQ. CDR3 residues: CASSTRTGGASPEQYF. The CDR3 bases are TGCGCCAGCAGCACAAGAACAGGGGGCGCGTCTCCCGAGCAGTACTTC.

This chain uses TRBV18 with TRBJ2-2; D is unresolved. Germline V gene data show CDR1 as KGHSH and CDR2 as LQKENI. Trimming removed 3 bases at V and 2 bases at J, with 7 bases between. There are 14 residues in the CDR3. CDR3 in DNA: TGTGCCAGCTCACCTAACAAAAACACCGGGGAGCTGTTTTTT. Protein: CASSPNKNTGELFF.

This clone appeared a few times. The J gene is TRBJ2-7, the V gene TRBV6-1; TRBD1 agrees at 9 bases. Germline V CDR1 and CDR2: MNHNS, SASEGT. The CDR3 loop spans 14 amino acids. The V and J ends lost 5 bases and 4 bases, in that order; junction bases with no gene match: 6. CDR3: CASSWDRVEYEQYF. The CDR3 DNA reads TGTGCCAGCAGTTGGGACAGGGTAGAGTACGAGCAGTACTTC.

This clone has just a few counts. The chain recombines TRBV18 with TRBJ1-1, with 7 bases fitting TRBD1. Per the germline V gene, CDR1 is KGHSH and CDR2 is LQKENI. This CDR3 has 13 residues. J gave up 2 bases and V 6 bases, and 3 bases lay outside the gene matches. The chain's CDR3 is CASSQGGNTEAFF. In nucleotides, the CDR3 is TGTGCCAGCTCGCAGGGGGGCAACACTGAAGCTTTCTTT.

This chain connects TRBV5-1 to TRBJ2-5, with 10 bases identical to TRBD1. Germline CDR1 is SGHRS and CDR2 is YFSETQ. This CDR3 has 15 amino acids. V was pared by 0 bases and J by 4 bases, with 3 bases of the junction left unmatched. CDR3 nucleotide sequence: TGCGCCAGCAGCTTGGTCGGGACAGGGGTAGAGACCCAGTACTTC. Its protein product is CASSLVGTGVETQYF.

This clone was seen a handful of times. The chain is built from TRBV14 and TRBJ2-3; maybe TRBD2 (5 bases). Per germline, CDR1 SGHDN and CDR2 FVKESK. The CDR3 sequence is 15 residues long. The V gene lost 4 bases and the J gene lost 2 bases, with 13 bases spanning the gap. DNA of the CDR3: TGTGCCAGCAGCCCACGTTCGGACTTCACAGATACGCAGTATTTT. Its translation is CASSPRSDFTDTQYF.

This clone was found many times. V and J are TRBV14 and TRBJ2-1, with TRBD1 as a possible D gene (6 bases). Per germline, CDR1 SGHDN and CDR2 FVKESK. With 6 bases removed from V and 1 base from J, the gap between germline ends came to 10 bases. This CDR3 contains 14 residues. CDR3 nucleotide sequence: TGTGCCAGCAGTTACAGGGTTTCCTACAATGAGCAGTTCTTC. It is translated as CASSYRVSYNEQFF.

This clone occurred a few times. The V gene is TRBV18, the J gene TRBJ1-5; no firm D call. This CDR3 is built from 15 residues. V was trimmed by 3 bases and J by 7 bases, leaving 16 bases between them. The germline gives CDR1 KGHSH, CDR2 LQKENI. For the CDR3, the DNA is TGTGCCAGCTCACCCACCGCAGTGTATAGCCAGCCCCAGCATTTT. Translation gives CASSPTAVYSQPQHF.

As concerns this clone: This same CDR3 is encoded by further DNA sequences in the sample. This sequence joins TRBV6-5 and TRBJ1-1; maybe TRBD1 (6 bases). Trimming left V 0 bases short and J 4 bases short, with 12 bases between. The CDR3 has 15 amino acids. CDR1 is MNHEY and CDR2 is SVGAGI in the germline V gene. CDR3 in DNA: TGTGCCAGCAGTTACTCTGGGGGCAGGGGCACTGAAGCTTTCTTT. Its translation is CASSYSGGRGTEAFF.

The chain is built from TRBV20-1 and TRBJ1-4; 7 bases agree with TRBD1. CDR3 length: 11 residues. CDR1 and CDR2 from the germline V gene are DFQATT and SNEGSKA (reference sequence). Trimming removed 3 bases from V and 12 bases from J; junction bases left unmatched: 4. The CDR3 nucleotides read TGCAGTGCTAGTTTGACAGGGCAACTGTTTTTT. This codes for CSASLTGQLFF.

The CDR3 DNA reads as TGCGCCAGCAGTCATTTTCGTCCACAGGGGGATACCTACGAGCAGTACTTC. Protein sequence: CASSHFRPQGDTYEQYF. J is TRBJ2-7 and V is TRBV23-1; the match to TRBD1 covers 8 bases. TRBV23-1 is reported as an ORF; its role is uncertain. CDR3 length equals 17 residues. V lost 3 bases and J lost 2; bases outside the gene matches: 12.